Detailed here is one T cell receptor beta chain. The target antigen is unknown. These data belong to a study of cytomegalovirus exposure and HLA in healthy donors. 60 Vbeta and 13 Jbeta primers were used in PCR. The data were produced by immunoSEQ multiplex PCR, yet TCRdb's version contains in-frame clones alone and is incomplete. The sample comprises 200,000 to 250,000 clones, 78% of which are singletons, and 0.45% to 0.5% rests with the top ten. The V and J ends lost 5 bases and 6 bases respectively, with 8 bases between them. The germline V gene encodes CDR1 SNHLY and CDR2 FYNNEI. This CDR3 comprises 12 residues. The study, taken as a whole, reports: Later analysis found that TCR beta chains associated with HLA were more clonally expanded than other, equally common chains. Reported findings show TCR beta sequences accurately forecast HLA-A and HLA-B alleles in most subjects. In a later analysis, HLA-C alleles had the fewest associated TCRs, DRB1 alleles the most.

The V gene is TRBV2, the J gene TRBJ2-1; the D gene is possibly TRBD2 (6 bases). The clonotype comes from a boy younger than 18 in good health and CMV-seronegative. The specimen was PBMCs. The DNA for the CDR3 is TGTGCCAGCAGTCTTAGCGGCAATGAGCAGTTCTTC. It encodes CASSLSGNEQFF.